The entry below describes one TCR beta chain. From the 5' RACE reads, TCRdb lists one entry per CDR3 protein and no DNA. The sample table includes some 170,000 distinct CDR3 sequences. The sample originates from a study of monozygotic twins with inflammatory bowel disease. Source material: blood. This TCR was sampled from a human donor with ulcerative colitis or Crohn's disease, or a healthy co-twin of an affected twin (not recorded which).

Here the CDR3 reads CATSDRYWDLREQFF. The rearrangement uses TRBV24-1 and TRBJ2-1. Germline CDR1 KGHDR, CDR2 SFDVKD. There are 15 residues in the CDR3.